This T cell receptor beta chain was recorded in a study of cytomegalovirus exposure and HLA in healthy donors. In this sample, this clone turned up a few times. Its antigen is undetermined. Findings and limits, study-wide: Among TCR beta chains of equal frequency, HLA-associated ones were more clonally expanded in a later analysis. A reported reduction in N-insertions relative to the approximately 600-donor mean was seen in an Asian-associated ancestry cluster in a later analysis. Later analysis identified several of the most significant clusters that appeared linked to common viral pathogens. Rare sequences made up most TCRs, while some public TCRs were found in many donors.

From germline, CDR1 is SSHAT and CDR2 FNYEAQ (reference sequence). V lost 4 bases and J 7 bases, leaving 8 bases between the germline ends. CDR3 size: 11 residues. The study ran its PCR with 60 Vbeta and 13 Jbeta primers. Sequencing was performed with immunoSEQ multiplex PCR; in TCRdb, only in-frame clones are kept and a portion is missing. The table records some 120,000 clones, about 80% of them present only once. What was sequenced was PBMCs. The V call is TRBV7-7, the J call TRBJ2-7; D not certain. The receptor's source is a man aged 40-55 years in good health and CMV-seronegative. CDR3 sequence reads: CASSSGREQYF. CDR3 bases: TGTGCCAGCAGCTCTGGCAGGGAGCAGTACTTC.